The 31 T cell receptor beta chains listed next were all sequenced from one sample in a study of control samples from healthy donors and cancer patients. Only in-frame clones appear in the TCRdb table, and some are missing; sequencing was by immunoSEQ multiplex PCR. The sample lists over 70,000 clones; less than 90% were seen once. Sequences were obtained from PBMCs. These receptors were taken from a woman in her forties or fifties with colorectal cancer.

CDR3: CASSPGGDYGYTF. The DNA for the CDR3 is TGCGCCAGCAGCCCCGGGGGCGACTATGGCTACACCTTC. The rearrangement uses TRBV5-1 and TRBJ1-2, with a tentative D call TRBD1 (6 bases). With 4 bases removed from V and 3 bases from J, the gap between germline ends came to 10 bases. The germline gives CDR1 SGHRS, CDR2 YFSETQ. The CDR3 loop spans 13 amino acids.

The genes are TRBV7-3 and TRBJ2-1; 7 bases line up with TRBD2. Germline CDR1 and CDR2: SGHTA and FQGTGA. Trimming removed 1 base from V and 7 bases from J; junction bases left unmatched: 4. CDR3 size: 14 residues. The CDR3 nucleotides are TGTGCCAGCAGCTTAATGGCGGGGGAGAATGAGCAGTTCTTC. It translates to CASSLMAGENEQFF. Supplemented by reference TRBV7-3 and TRBJ2-1, the full variable domain reads GAGVSQTPSNKVTEKGKYVELRCDPISGHTALYWYRQSLGQGPEFLIYFQGTGAADDSGLPNDRFFAVRPEGSVSTLKIQRTERGDSAVYLCASSLMAGENEQFFGPGTRLTVL.

This chain links TRBV3-1 (or the pseudogene TRBV3-2) with TRBJ2-1; D uncertain. The CDR3 covers 12 residues. V shed 6 bases and J shed 6 bases, with 9 bases lying between them. Germline-derived CDR1 and CDR2 are LGHDT and YNNKEL (reference sequence). The CDR3 nucleotides read TGTGCCAGCAGGGAGCGATCCAATGAGCAGTTCTTC. Translation: CASRERSNEQFF.

This chain uses TRBV18 with TRBJ1-1; D is undetermined. V lost 0 bases and J lost 6, with 8 bases in between. Germline V gene sequence: CDR1 KGHSH, CDR2 LQKENI. This CDR3 spans 13 amino acids. CDR3 region: CASSPPSSPEAFF. The CDR3, as DNA: TGTGCCAGCTCACCACCGTCGTCGCCTGAAGCTTTCTTT.

This chain links TRBV10-3 with TRBJ2-1, with 10 bases fitting TRBD1. The V and J ends lost 3 bases and 3 bases, in that order; junction bases with no gene match: 8. The CDR3 loop spans 17 amino acids. Germline V lookup: CDR1 ENHRY, CDR2 SYGVKD. CDR3 loop: CAISDTPGQGNYNEQFF. In nucleotides, the CDR3 is TGTGCCATCAGTGACACACCGGGACAGGGGAACTACAATGAGCAGTTCTTC.

The genes are TRBV7-3 and TRBJ2-2; 8 bases fit TRBD2. The CDR3 has 15 amino acids. Germline lookup yields CDR1 SGHTA and CDR2 FQGTGA. After removal of 3 bases from V and 2 bases from J, the junction contained 2 bases not matched to a gene. The CDR3 DNA reads as TGTGCCAGCAGCTTTAGCGGGGTCAACACCGGGGAGCTGTTTTTT. Residues: CASSFSGVNTGELFF.

V and J are TRBV5-1 and TRBJ1-1; D is perhaps TRBD1 (5 bases). Deletions cut 1 base from V and 1 base from J, with 11 bases between. Germline CDR1 and CDR2: SGHRS and YFSETQ. The CDR3 covers 15 residues. The CDR3 nucleotides are TGCGCCAGCAGCTTGAATGGGGGTTGGAACACTGAAGCTTTCTTT. Its translation: CASSLNGGWNTEAFF.

The count of this clone is one. The chain uses TRBV19 and TRBJ1-5, with D maybe TRBD1 (6 bases). Germline values: CDR1 LNHDA, CDR2 SQIVND (reference sequence). V lost 7 bases, J lost 6 bases, and 16 bases lay in between. The CDR3 has 14 amino acids. The CDR3 is CASTVTGIAQPQHF. In nucleotides, the CDR3 is TGTGCCAGTACCGTCACAGGGATAGCTCAGCCCCAGCATTTT.

This clone was seen once. The chain links TRBV19 to TRBJ2-3; the D gene is possibly TRBD2 (6 bases). CDR1 is LNHDA, CDR2 SQIVND, per germline (reference sequence). CDR3 size: 15 residues. The ends were cut back, 2 bases at V and 2 bases at J, with 11 bases in the middle. This CDR3 is CASSISRGFTDTQYF. The CDR3 DNA reads as TGTGCCAGTAGTATATCCCGGGGGTTCACAGATACGCAGTATTTT.

Only a few counts were recorded for this clone. The chain is built from TRBV10-3 and TRBJ2-5; the match to TRBD2 covers 9 bases. CDR1 ENHRY and CDR2 SYGVKD come from the germline V gene. V lost 3 bases and J lost 0; bases outside the gene matches: 8. The CDR3 extends over 17 amino acids. The CDR3 loop is CAISEKTRLADQETQYF. CDR3 nucleotides: TGTGCCATCAGTGAAAAAACGAGACTAGCGGACCAAGAGACCCAGTACTTC.

The chain recombines TRBV6-5 with TRBJ1-6; 8 bases line up with TRBD1. The germline V gene has CDR1 MNHEY and CDR2 SVGAGI. This CDR3 region has 14 residues. The V and J ends lost 6 bases and 9 bases, in that order; junction bases with no gene match: 7. The CDR3 DNA sequence: TGTGCCAGCAGCTCCCCAGGGGGCGGTTCACCCCTCCACTTT. Its translation: CASSSPGGGSPLHF.

The V and J genes are TRBV2 and TRBJ1-4, with no clear D. The CDR3 has 13 residues. Germline loops: CDR1 SNHLY, CDR2 FYNNEI. V was trimmed by 4 bases and J by 3 bases, leaving 6 bases between them. The DNA of the CDR3 is TGTGCCAGCAGTGTTGCAGCTAATGAAAAACTGTTTTTT. It specifies CASSVAANEKLFF.

The CDR3, as DNA: TGTGCCAGTAGTATTTCTAGCGGGGGAGTCTACGAGCAGTACGTC. Translation gives CASSISSGGVYEQYV. The chain joins TRBV19 to TRBJ2-7, with TRBD2 identical over 10 bases. Germline CDR1 reads LNHDA; CDR2 reads SQIVND (reference sequence). V shed 3 bases and J 3 bases; nucleotides not matched to a gene: 5. The length of the CDR3 is 15 residues.

This clone was counted once. The chain couples TRBV9 to TRBJ1-2; D possibly corresponds to TRBD1 (5 bases). With 0 bases removed from V and 4 bases from J, the gap between germline ends came to 10 bases. The CDR3 sequence is 14 residues long. Germline V gene sequence: CDR1 SGDLS, CDR2 YYNGEE. In DNA, the CDR3 is TGTGCCAGCAGCGTAGAGCCAGGGCCCTATGGCTACACCTTC. This gives the protein CASSVEPGPYGYTF. Full variable domain (rest looked up from reference TRBV9 and TRBJ1-2): DSGVTQTPKHLITATGQRVTLRCSPRSGDLSVYWYQQSLDQGLQFLIQYYNGEERAKGNILERFSAQQFPDLHSELNLSSLELGDSALYFCASSVEPGPYGYTFGSGTRLTVV.

CDR3 nucleotides: TGTGCCAGCAGCTTGACCATACAGGGGGCAGGCTATGGCTACACCTTC. The encoded protein is CASSLTIQGAGYGYTF. The J gene is TRBJ1-2, the V gene TRBV5-8, with TRBD1 identical over 9 bases. CDR3 length: 16 residues. The germline V gene has CDR1 SGHTS and CDR2 YDEGEE. V lost 1 base and J lost 4; bases outside the gene matches: 8.

This clone has a single count. This chain joins TRBV7-9 and TRBJ2-2, with 7 bases lining up with TRBD1. The germline CDR1 and CDR2 sequences are SEHNR and FQNEAQ (reference sequence). The CDR3 extends over 14 amino acids. Losses at the gene ends were 5 bases for V and 7 bases for J; bases not matched to a gene: 7. The CDR3 is CASSGDRFVGELFF. CDR3 nucleotide sequence: TGTGCCAGCAGCGGGGACAGATTCGTCGGGGAGCTGTTTTTT.

This clone came up a few times. V is TRBV4-3 and J is TRBJ1-1, with D possibly TRBD1 on 6 matching bases. V was pared by 4 bases and J by 3 bases, with 15 bases between. The germline V gene has CDR1 LGHNA and CDR2 YSLEER. The length of the CDR3 is 15 residues. The CDR3 protein is CASSRSSGQDTEAFF. CDR3 coding DNA: TGCGCCAGCAGCCGGTCATCGGGACAAGACACTGAAGCTTTCTTT.

This clone was observed a few times. This rearrangement joins TRBV18 to TRBJ2-7; D may match TRBD1 or TRBD2 (6 bases each). Trimming shortened V by 6 bases and J by 4 bases, and 13 bases separated the two germline ends. Germline CDR1 reads KGHSH; CDR2 reads LQKENI. The CDR3 has 13 amino acids. CDR3 nucleotide sequence: TGTGCCAGCTCGCGGGACACCGGGTACGAGCAGTACGTC. It yields the protein CASSRDTGYEQYV.

V is TRBV19 and J is TRBJ1-3; tentatively, D is TRBD1 (5 bases). Trimming took off 7 bases at V and 0 bases at J, with 16 bases between the two ends. This CDR3 contains 16 residues. The germline V gene has CDR1 LNHDA and CDR2 SQIVND (reference sequence). CDR3 residues: CASNGQGSSSGNTIYF. The CDR3 DNA follows: TGTGCCAGTAATGGGCAGGGCTCCAGCTCTGGAAACACCATATATTTT.

This clone was seen only once. This rearrangement joins TRBV7-2 to TRBJ1-3; D is unclear. V lost 5 bases and J lost 0, with 11 bases in between. The CDR3 runs 15 residues. The germline CDR1 and CDR2 sequences are SGHTA and FQGNSA. The CDR3 DNA reads TGTGCCAGCAGCCTCTGGACCGTCTCTGGAAACACCATATATTTT. As protein: CASSLWTVSGNTIYF. The whole variable domain, filled in from reference TRBV7-2 and TRBJ1-3, reads GAGVSQSPSNKVTEKGKDVELRCDPISGHTALYWYRQSLGQGLEFLIYFQGNSAPDKSGLPSDRFSAERTGGSVSTLTIQRTQQEDSAVYLCASSLWTVSGNTIYFGEGSWLTVV.

V gene TRBV7-8 combines with J gene TRBJ1-1, with D unresolved. The germline V gene encodes CDR1 SGHVS and CDR2 FQNEAQ. This CDR3 comprises 16 residues. With 1 base removed from V and 1 base from J, the gap between germline ends came to 13 bases. The CDR3 DNA reads TGTGCCAGCAGCTTAGTCCCAGTTAGGAGGAACACTGAAGCTTTCTTT. This codes for CASSLVPVRRNTEAFF.

V usage is TRBV6-1 and J usage is TRBJ2-3; D might be TRBD1 or TRBD2, each matching 5 bases. Trimming left V 1 base short and J 3 bases short, with 8 bases between. CDR3 size: 14 residues. Germline assignment: CDR1 MNHNS and CDR2 SASEGT. CDR3 bases: TGTGCCAGCAGTGAAGTTGGGGGTACAGATACGCAGTATTTT. It translates to CASSEVGGTDTQYF.

V is TRBV24-1 and J is TRBJ1-1, with 7 bases matching TRBD1. This CDR3 contains 12 residues. V gave up 7 bases and J gave up 5 bases; unmatched junction bases: 3. Germline V gene data show CDR1 as KGHDR and CDR2 as SFDVKD. This chain's CDR3 is CATRGGGTEAFF. The CDR3 DNA is TGTGCCACCAGAGGGGGCGGGACTGAAGCTTTCTTT.

The CDR3 is CAWSPPGANVLTF. The CDR3 bases are TGTGCCTGGAGTCCCCCGGGGGCCAACGTCCTGACTTTC. The rearrangement joins TRBV30 to TRBJ2-6; D remains unclear. V gave up 2 bases and J gave up 4 bases, with 6 bases separating them. There are 13 residues in the CDR3. Germline CDR1 and CDR2: GTSNPN and SVGIG (reference sequence).

This sequence joins TRBV20-1 and TRBJ2-3; tentatively, D is TRBD2 (6 bases). The CDR3 runs to 14 residues. The V gene lost 3 bases and the J gene lost 1 base, with 11 bases spanning the gap. Germline CDR1 reads DFQATT; CDR2 reads SNEGSKA (reference sequence). CDR3 protein: CSASAGSGTDTQYF. The CDR3 nucleotides read TGCAGTGCTAGTGCGGGGTCGGGCACAGATACGCAGTATTTT.

This chain links TRBV9 with TRBJ1-3; D is unclear. CDR3 size: 12 residues. The V and J ends lost 0 bases and 3 bases respectively, with 1 base between them. From germline, CDR1 is SGDLS and CDR2 YYNGEE. The CDR3 nucleotides read TGTGCCAGCAGCGTAGATGGAAACACCATATATTTT. Its protein product is CASSVDGNTIYF.

The genes are TRBV24-1 and TRBJ2-4; no firm D call. Germline CDR1 KGHDR, CDR2 SFDVKD. The CDR3 totals 11 residues. V gave up 5 bases and J gave up 8 bases, with 6 bases separating them. CDR3 residues: CATSASDIQYF. The CDR3 DNA reads as TGTGCCACCAGTGCGTCGGACATTCAGTACTTC.

The rearrangement uses TRBV6-2 or TRBV6-3 and TRBJ2-2, with 8 bases identical to TRBD1. CDR1 is MNHEY and CDR2 is SVGEGT in the germline V gene. V lost 5 bases to trimming and J lost 0 bases; unmatched junction nucleotides: 8. CDR3 size: 17 residues. CDR3 sequence (DNA): TGTGCCAGCAGTGTCGACCAGGGGGCCGCGAACACCGGGGAGCTGTTTTTT. Its protein is CASSVDQGAANTGELFF.

This chain links TRBV9 with TRBJ2-5, with D perhaps TRBD2 (5 bases). In germline, CDR1 is SGDLS, CDR2 YYNGEE. This CDR3 is 14 amino acids long. Trimming cost V 4 bases and J 1 base, with 11 bases left between them. CDR3 amino acids: CASSPTRIQETQYF. In DNA form, the CDR3 reads TGTGCCAGCAGCCCTACTAGGATCCAAGAGACCCAGTACTTC. The full variable domain, its missing parts supplied by reference TRBV9 and TRBJ2-5, is DSGVTQTPKHLITATGQRVTLRCSPRSGDLSVYWYQQSLDQGLQFLIQYYNGEERAKGNILERFSAQQFPDLHSELNLSSLELGDSALYFCASSPTRIQETQYFGPGTRLLVL.

Details on this clone: Other DNA sequences in this sample translate to the same CDR3. The chain couples TRBV28 to TRBJ1-4; 8 bases are shared with TRBD1. The CDR3 spans 14 residues. Germline V CDR1 and CDR2: MDHEN, SYDVKM. V dropped 6 bases and J dropped 8; count of bases not matched to a gene: 8. CDR3: CASRPGQGGEKLFF. In nucleotides, the CDR3 is TGTGCCAGCAGACCCGGACAGGGAGGGGAAAAACTGTTTTTT.

This clone has only a few counts. The chain recombines TRBV6-2 or TRBV6-3 with TRBJ2-3; TRBD2 matches 13 bases. V shed 5 bases and J 2 bases; nucleotides not matched to a gene: 10. The CDR3 contains 18 residues. Germline CDR1 MNHEY, CDR2 SVGEGT. CDR3: CASSIPQLAGGFTDTQYF. CDR3 in DNA: TGTGCCAGCAGTATCCCCCAACTAGCGGGGGGGTTCACAGATACGCAGTATTTT.